Presented here are 22 T cell receptor beta chains from one specimen sequenced in a study of identical twins. Each CDR3 protein is one row after TCRdb ran MiXCR on the 5' RACE reads. There are about 340,000 distinct CDR3 sequences in the sample; 7% to 9.5% occur only once, and about 9.1% lies in the top ten. Sequenced: naive T cells sorted from blood. These receptors were taken from a woman aged 50 to 60 in good health.

The CDR3 reads CAIIDPREDTEAFF. DNA of the CDR3: TGTGCCATCATTGACCCGAGGGAAGACACTGAAGCTTTCTTT. V usage is TRBV10-3 and J usage is TRBJ1-1; D ambiguous. The CDR3 totals 14 residues. Per germline, CDR1 ENHRY and CDR2 SYGVKD. V lost 7 bases and J lost 3, with 15 bases in between.

Ten or more counts support this clonotype. V gene TRBV5-1 combines with J gene TRBJ2-1, with D unclear. CDR3 length equals 16 residues. Germline loops: CDR1 SGHRS, CDR2 YFSETQ. Trimming shortened V by 2 bases and J by 3 bases, and 15 bases separated the two germline ends. The CDR3 reads CASSLTRSELYNEQFF. The CDR3 DNA reads TGCGCCAGCAGCTTAACGCGGAGCGAACTCTACAATGAGCAGTTCTTC.

This clonotype turned up a few times. J is TRBJ2-5 and V is TRBV5-1; unclear D gene. V was trimmed by 1 base and J by 5 bases, leaving 12 bases between them. Germline-derived CDR1 and CDR2 are SGHRS and YFSETQ. This CDR3 region has 14 residues. The CDR3 spells CASSLIPLAETQYF. CDR3 nucleotides: TGCGCCAGCAGCTTGATACCCTTGGCGGAGACCCAGTACTTC. The variable domain in full, with the rest retrieved from reference TRBV5-1 and TRBJ2-5, is KAGVTQTPRYLIKTRGQQVTLSCSPISGHRSVSWYQQTPGQGLQFLFEYFSETQRNKGNFPGRFSGRQFSNSRSEMNVSTLELGDSALYLCASSLIPLAETQYFGPGTRLLVL.

This clonotype was counted a few times. The chain couples TRBV20-1 to TRBJ2-1; 11 bases fit TRBD2. The CDR3 spans 11 residues. The trim removed 8 bases at V and 12 bases at J, leaving 6 bases unmatched. The germline gives CDR1 DFQATT, CDR2 SNEGSKA (reference sequence). The CDR3 reads CSTTSGSLQFF. DNA of the CDR3: TGCAGTACTACTAGCGGGAGCCTGCAGTTCTTC.

In regard to this clonotype: A single base separates this from a much larger clone, so it may be a read error. Without the conserved terminal phenylalanine or tryptophan, this CDR3 likely stems from a read error. The chain carries TRBV5-1 and TRBJ2-1; perhaps TRBD2 as D (6 bases). Germline lookup yields CDR1 SGHRS and CDR2 YFSETQ. The CDR3 runs to 15 residues. CDR3 in DNA: TGCGCCAGCAGCTTGGGGAGGGAGGCCTACAATGATCAGTTCTTG. It translates to CASSLGREAYNDQFL.

This clonotype was observed many times. The chain is built from TRBV20-1 and TRBJ1-2; D call uncertain. The CDR3 runs 12 residues. The V gene lost 0 bases and the J gene lost 8 bases, with 10 bases spanning the gap. Germline V gene sequence: CDR1 DFQATT, CDR2 SNEGSKA (reference sequence). CDR3 in amino acids: CSARDFWWGYTF. The CDR3 DNA sequence: TGCAGTGCTAGAGATTTCTGGTGGGGCTACACCTTC.

This clonotype was detected a few times. The V call is TRBV19, the J call TRBJ2-1; 8 bases match TRBD1. This CDR3 is 16 amino acids long. V gave up 5 bases and J gave up 10 bases; unmatched junction bases: 16. Looked up from germline, CDR1 is LNHDA and CDR2 is SQIVND (reference sequence). In nucleotides, the CDR3 is TGTGCCAGTAGTCGTTACCCAGGGGGCTCTTTACTCGAGCAGTTCTTC. Residues: CASSRYPGGSLLEQFF.

This clonotype has just a few counts. The V and J genes are TRBV19 and TRBJ2-3; 7 nucleotides agree with TRBD2. The trim removed 6 bases at V and 2 bases at J, leaving 5 bases unmatched. CDR1 is LNHDA and CDR2 is SQIVND in the germline V gene (reference sequence). The CDR3 totals 14 residues. Written as DNA, the CDR3 is TGTGCCAGTAGGCCGGCGGGGGACACAGATACGCAGTATTTT. Its protein product is CASRPAGDTDTQYF.

The sample holds many counts of this clonotype. The chain employs TRBV5-1 and TRBJ2-1; possibly TRBD2 for D (5 bases). Trimming removed 0 bases at V and 5 bases at J, with 18 bases between. Germline assignment: CDR1 SGHRS and CDR2 YFSETQ. This CDR3 is 17 amino acids long. Written as DNA, the CDR3 is TGCGCCAGCAGCTTGGAGGGATACGGGATCTCAGACAATGAGCAGTTCTTC. Its translation: CASSLEGYGISDNEQFF.

The J gene is TRBJ2-7, the V gene TRBV19, with TRBD2 matching 8 bases. In germline, CDR1 is LNHDA, CDR2 SQIVND (reference sequence). This CDR3 has 15 residues. Unmatched junction bases numbered 4, after V lost 1 base and J lost 2 bases. DNA of the CDR3: TGTGCCAGTAGTATAGGCCCAGCGGGAGCCTACGAGCAGTACTTC. Protein product: CASSIGPAGAYEQYF. The variable domain in full, completed from reference TRBV19 and TRBJ2-7, reads DGGITQSPKYLFRKEGQNVTLSCEQNLNHDAMYWYRQDPGQGLRLIYYSQIVNDFQKGDIAEGYSVSREKKESFPLTVTSAQKNPTAFYLCASSIGPAGAYEQYFGPGTRLTVT.

This clonotype occurred a few times. The genes are TRBV25-1 and TRBJ1-2; D is unresolved. CDR1 MGHDK and CDR2 SYGVNS come from the germline V gene. The CDR3 consists of 11 residues. V was trimmed by 1 base and J by 7 bases, leaving 4 bases between them. The CDR3 here is CASSESGGYTF. CDR3 nucleotide sequence: TGTGCCAGCAGTGAATCAGGTGGCTACACCTTC.

The rearrangement links TRBV24-1 to TRBJ2-1; D gene unclear. Trimming took off 7 bases at V and 0 bases at J, with 9 bases between the two ends. CDR3 length equals 14 residues. The germline CDR1 and CDR2 sequences are KGHDR and SFDVKD. The CDR3 DNA follows: TGTGCCACCAGCCCCCCCAGCTCCTACAATGAGCAGTTCTTC. Encoded protein: CATSPPSSYNEQFF.

This clonotype was counted ten times or more. V usage is TRBV21-1 and J usage is TRBJ2-5; the table calls TRBD2, which could not be checked here. TRBV21-1 is listed as a pseudogene. This CDR3 spans 15 amino acids. CDR3 in amino acids: CASAPSEASGRTQYF. DNA for the CDR3: TGTGCCAGCGCTCCATCTGAGGCTAGCGGCAGAACCCAGTACTTC.

This clonotype was counted only a few times. The chain employs TRBV12-3 or TRBV12-4 and TRBJ1-1; D is perhaps TRBD1 (5 bases). This CDR3 region has 13 residues. V shed 6 bases and J shed 9 bases, with 17 bases lying between them. CDR3 bases: TGTGCCAGCAGCGATGGGGGTAGGGCGCAAGCTTTCTTT. Amino acids: CASSDGGRAQAFF.

This clonotype came up many times. The chain uses TRBV12-3 or TRBV12-4 and TRBJ1-2; D is unclear. This CDR3 region has 13 residues. Trimming took off 3 bases at V and 3 bases at J, with 8 bases between the two ends. CDR3 sequence reads: CASSFEGHYGYTF. In DNA form, the CDR3 reads TGTGCCAGCAGTTTTGAGGGTCACTATGGCTACACCTTC.

This clonotype was picked up many times. The chain recombines TRBV12-3 or TRBV12-4 with TRBJ2-3; possible D gene TRBD2, 5 bases. There are 13 residues in the CDR3. The V end lost 5 bases, the J end lost 6 bases, and 12 bases lay between the germline ends. CDR3 protein: CASSPHTRDTQYF. CDR3 bases: TGTGCCAGCAGTCCACACACTAGGGATACGCAGTATTTT.

There are a few counts of this clonotype. The rearrangement uses TRBV11-2 and TRBJ2-1; D possibly corresponds to TRBD2 (6 bases). Trimming removed 7 bases from V and 4 bases from J, with 20 bases in between. CDR1 SGHAT and CDR2 FQNNGV come from the germline V gene. The length of the CDR3 is 16 residues. The CDR3 region is CASTLSPGTLYNEQFF. The CDR3 DNA follows: TGTGCCAGCACCCTCTCCCCCGGGACTCTGTACAATGAGCAGTTCTTC.

This clonotype was picked up a small number of times. The chain employs TRBV20-1 and TRBJ2-1; TRBD2 matches at 10 bases. The CDR3 runs 14 residues. CDR1 DFQATT and CDR2 SNEGSKA come from the germline V gene (reference sequence). V dropped 1 base and J dropped 9; count of bases not matched to a gene: 6. CDR3 loop: CSARVPSGSLEQFF. The CDR3 DNA is TGCAGTGCTAGAGTCCCTAGCGGGAGCCTTGAGCAGTTCTTC.

The genes are TRBV6-5 and TRBJ1-1; maybe TRBD1 (5 bases). The CDR3 has 14 residues. V lost 0 bases, J lost 8 bases, and 13 bases lay in between. Germline CDR1 is MNHEY and CDR2 is SVGAGI. The CDR3 is CASSYSPGPNEAFF. The CDR3 nucleotides read TGTGCCAGCAGTTACTCCCCGGGACCTAACGAAGCTTTCTTT.

This chain connects TRBV12-3 or TRBV12-4 to TRBJ2-6; D is uncertain. Between the trimmed V and J ends, which lost 7 bases and 0 bases, there was a span of 7 bases. The CDR3 is made up of 14 amino acids. The CDR3 bases are TGTGCCAGCACCCGGTCCTCTGGGGCCAACGTCCTGACTTTC. It codes for CASTRSSGANVLTF.

This clonotype has a count of ten or more. The genes are TRBV12-3 or TRBV12-4 and TRBJ2-6, with 12 bases matching TRBD2. V gave up 4 bases and J gave up 2 bases; unmatched junction bases: 3. The CDR3 length is 17 residues. The CDR3 is CASSSLAGGPGANVLTF. The CDR3 region has the DNA TGTGCCAGCAGTTCGCTAGCGGGAGGGCCTGGGGCCAACGTCCTGACTTTC.

The V and J genes are TRBV12-3 or TRBV12-4 and TRBJ2-5; the match to TRBD2 covers 8 bases. Trimming removed 1 base from V and 5 bases from J; junction bases left unmatched: 6. The CDR3 spans 15 residues. CDR3 residues: CASSLGGTSFETQYF. The CDR3 coding sequence is TGTGCCAGCAGTTTAGGGGGGACTAGTTTCGAGACCCAGTACTTC.